This T cell receptor beta chain was sequenced for a study of immune evolution from preneoplasia to lung adenocarcinoma. Notes on the study in general: Top clone share appeared to fall from AAH through AIS, MIA, adenocarcinoma. Clonality was highest in normal lung, lower in later-stage lesions apparently.

With respect to this clone: The antigen is unknown.

This CDR3 region has 11 residues. The germline V gene encodes CDR1 LNHDA and CDR2 SQIVND (reference sequence). V lost 9 bases and J lost 6; bases outside the gene matches: 1. Some clones are missing from TCRdb's copy, which holds only in-frame ones; the method was immunoSEQ multiplex PCR. The sample holds roughly 2,200 clones, around three quarters seen once. Each case's diagnosis was confirmed by two pathologists on H&E. The chain employs TRBV19 and TRBJ2-2; 7 positions match TRBD1. The sample consisted of FFPE normal lung tissue adjacent to the tumor. The sequence was obtained from a person between 55 and 70 years old with lung adenocarcinoma. CDR3 region: CASQGAGELFF. In nucleotides, the CDR3 is TGTGCCAGCCAGGGGGCCGGGGAGCTGTTTTTT.